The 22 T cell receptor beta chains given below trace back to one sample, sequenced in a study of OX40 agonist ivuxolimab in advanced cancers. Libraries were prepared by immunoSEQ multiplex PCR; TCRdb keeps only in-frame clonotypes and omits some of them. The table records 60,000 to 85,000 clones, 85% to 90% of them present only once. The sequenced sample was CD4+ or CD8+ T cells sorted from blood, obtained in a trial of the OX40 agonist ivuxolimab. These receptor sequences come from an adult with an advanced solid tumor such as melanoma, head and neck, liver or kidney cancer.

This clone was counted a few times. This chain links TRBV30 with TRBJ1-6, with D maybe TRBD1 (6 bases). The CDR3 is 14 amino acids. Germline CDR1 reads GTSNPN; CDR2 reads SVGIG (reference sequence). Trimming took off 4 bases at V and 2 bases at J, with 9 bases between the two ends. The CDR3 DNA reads TGTGCCTGGACACAGGGTCCCTATAATTCACCCCTCCACTTT. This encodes CAWTQGPYNSPLHF.

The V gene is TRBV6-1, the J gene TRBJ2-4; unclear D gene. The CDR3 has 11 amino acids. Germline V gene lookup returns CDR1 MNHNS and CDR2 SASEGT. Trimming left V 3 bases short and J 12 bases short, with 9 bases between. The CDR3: CASSDLRTQYF. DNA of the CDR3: TGTGCCAGCAGTGACCTCCGGACTCAGTACTTC.

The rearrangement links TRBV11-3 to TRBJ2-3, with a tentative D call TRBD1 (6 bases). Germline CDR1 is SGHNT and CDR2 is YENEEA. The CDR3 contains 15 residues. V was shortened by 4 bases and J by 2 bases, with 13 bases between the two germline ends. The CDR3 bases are TGTGCCAGCAGCTCAGGGGCCGGACCCACAGATACGCAGTATTTT. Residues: CASSSGAGPTDTQYF. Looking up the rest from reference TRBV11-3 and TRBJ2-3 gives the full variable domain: EAGVVQSPRYKIIEKKQPVAFWCNPISGHNTLYWYLQNLGQGPELLIRYENEEAVDDSQLPKDRFSAERLKGVDSTLKIQPAELGDSAVYLCASSSGAGPTDTQYFGPGTRLTVL.

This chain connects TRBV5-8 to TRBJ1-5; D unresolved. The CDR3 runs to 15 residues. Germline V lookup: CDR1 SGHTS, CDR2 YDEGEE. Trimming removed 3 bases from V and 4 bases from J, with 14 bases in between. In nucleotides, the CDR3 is TGTGCCAGCAGCTGGTCCCAAGGCCCTAATCAGCCCCAGCATTTT. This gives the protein CASSWSQGPNQPQHF.

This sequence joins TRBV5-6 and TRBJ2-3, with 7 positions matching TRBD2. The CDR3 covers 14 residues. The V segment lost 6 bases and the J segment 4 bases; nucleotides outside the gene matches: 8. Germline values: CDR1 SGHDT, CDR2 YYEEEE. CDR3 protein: CASNRRGIADTQYF. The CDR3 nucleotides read TGTGCCAGCAACAGGCGGGGGATTGCAGATACGCAGTATTTT.

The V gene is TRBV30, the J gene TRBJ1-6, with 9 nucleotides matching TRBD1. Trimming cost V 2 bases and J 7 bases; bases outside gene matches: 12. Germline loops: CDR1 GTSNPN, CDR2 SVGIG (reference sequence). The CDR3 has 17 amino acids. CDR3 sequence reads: CAWSIVQGAPPNSPLHF. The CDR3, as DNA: TGTGCCTGGAGTATTGTACAGGGGGCCCCCCCGAATTCACCCCTCCACTTT. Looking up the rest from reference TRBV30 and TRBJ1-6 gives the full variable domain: SQTIHQWPATLVQPVGSPLSLECTVEGTSNPNLYWYRQAAGRGLQLLFYSVGIGQISSEVPQNLSASRPQDRQFILSSKKLLLSDSGFYLCAWSIVQGAPPNSPLHFGNGTRLTVT.

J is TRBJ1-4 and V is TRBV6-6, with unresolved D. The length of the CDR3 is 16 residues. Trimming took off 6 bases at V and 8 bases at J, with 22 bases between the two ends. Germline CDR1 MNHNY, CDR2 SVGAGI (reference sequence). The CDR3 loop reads CASRDLTGGREEKLFF. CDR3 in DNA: TGTGCCAGCAGGGATTTGACGGGCGGGAGGGAGGAAAAACTGTTTTTT.

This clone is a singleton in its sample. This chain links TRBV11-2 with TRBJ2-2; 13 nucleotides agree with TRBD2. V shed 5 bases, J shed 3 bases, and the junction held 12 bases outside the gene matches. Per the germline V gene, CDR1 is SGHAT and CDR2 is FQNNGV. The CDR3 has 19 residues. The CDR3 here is CASSPLIGLAGAYTGELFF. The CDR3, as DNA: TGTGCCAGCAGCCCCCTAATCGGACTAGCGGGGGCCTACACCGGGGAGCTGTTTTTT.

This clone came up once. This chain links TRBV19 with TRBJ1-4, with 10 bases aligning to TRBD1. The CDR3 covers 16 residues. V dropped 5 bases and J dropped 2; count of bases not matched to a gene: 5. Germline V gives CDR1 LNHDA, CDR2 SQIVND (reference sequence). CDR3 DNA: TGTGCCAGTAGTCCCGGGACAGGGGTTACTAATGAAAAACTGTTTTTT. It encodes CASSPGTGVTNEKLFF.

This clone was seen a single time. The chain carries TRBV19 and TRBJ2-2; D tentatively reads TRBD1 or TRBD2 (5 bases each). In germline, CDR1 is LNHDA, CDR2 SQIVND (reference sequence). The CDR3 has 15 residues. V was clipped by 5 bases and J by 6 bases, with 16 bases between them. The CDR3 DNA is TGTGCCAGTAGTCTCAGGGAGAAGCGGTCCGGGGAGCTGTTTTTT. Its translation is CASSLREKRSGELFF.

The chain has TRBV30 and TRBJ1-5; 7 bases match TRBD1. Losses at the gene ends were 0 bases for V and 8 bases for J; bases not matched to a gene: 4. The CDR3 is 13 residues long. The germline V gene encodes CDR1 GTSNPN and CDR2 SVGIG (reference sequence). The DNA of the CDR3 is TGTGCCTGGAGTGTACAGGGGTCGGAGCCCCAGCATTTT. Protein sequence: CAWSVQGSEPQHF.

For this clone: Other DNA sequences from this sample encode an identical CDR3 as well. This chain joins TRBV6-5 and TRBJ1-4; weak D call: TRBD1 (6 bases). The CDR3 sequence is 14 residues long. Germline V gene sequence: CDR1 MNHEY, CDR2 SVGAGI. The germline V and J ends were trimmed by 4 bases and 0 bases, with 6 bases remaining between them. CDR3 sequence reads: CASSSGATNEKLFF. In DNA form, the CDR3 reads TGTGCCAGCAGTTCAGGGGCAACTAATGAAAAACTGTTTTTT.

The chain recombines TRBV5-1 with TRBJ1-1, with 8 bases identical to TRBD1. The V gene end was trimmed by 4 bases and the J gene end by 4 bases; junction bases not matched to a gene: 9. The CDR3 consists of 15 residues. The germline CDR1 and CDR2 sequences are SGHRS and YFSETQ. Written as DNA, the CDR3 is TGCGCCAGCAGCAGTCCCCAGGGGGCCAGCACTGAAGCTTTCTTT. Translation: CASSSPQGASTEAFF.

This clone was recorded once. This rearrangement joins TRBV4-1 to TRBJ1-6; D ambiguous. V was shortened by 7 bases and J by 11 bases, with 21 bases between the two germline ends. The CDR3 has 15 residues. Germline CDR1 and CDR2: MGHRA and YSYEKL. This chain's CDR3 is CASTPGLAVLPPLHF. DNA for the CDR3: TGCGCCAGCACCCCTGGACTAGCCGTCCTTCCACCCCTCCACTTT.

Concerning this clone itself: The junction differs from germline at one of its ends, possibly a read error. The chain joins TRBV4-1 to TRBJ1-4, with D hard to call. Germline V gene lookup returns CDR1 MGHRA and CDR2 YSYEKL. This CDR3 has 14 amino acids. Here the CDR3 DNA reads TGCGCCAGCAGCGAAGAGCCAACTAATGAAAAACTGTTTTTT. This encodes CASSEEPTNEKLFF.

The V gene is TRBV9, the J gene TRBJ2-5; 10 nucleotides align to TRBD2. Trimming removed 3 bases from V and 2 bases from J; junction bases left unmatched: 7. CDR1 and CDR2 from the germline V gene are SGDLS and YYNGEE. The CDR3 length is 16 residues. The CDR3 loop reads CASSATGTSEQETQYF. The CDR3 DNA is TGTGCCAGCAGCGCTACCGGGACTAGCGAACAAGAGACCCAGTACTTC.

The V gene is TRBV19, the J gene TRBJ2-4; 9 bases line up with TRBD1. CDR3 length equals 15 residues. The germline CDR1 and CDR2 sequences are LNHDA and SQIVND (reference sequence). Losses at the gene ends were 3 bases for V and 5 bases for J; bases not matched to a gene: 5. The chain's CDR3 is CASSMGQGGQNIQYF. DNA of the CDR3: TGTGCCAGTAGTATGGGACAGGGAGGTCAAAACATTCAGTACTTC.

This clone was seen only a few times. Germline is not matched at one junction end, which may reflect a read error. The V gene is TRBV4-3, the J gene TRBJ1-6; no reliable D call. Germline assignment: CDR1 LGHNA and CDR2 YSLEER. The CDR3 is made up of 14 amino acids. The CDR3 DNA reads TGCGCCAGCAGCCAAGATTCCTATGATTCACCCCTCCACTTT. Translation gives CASSQDSYDSPLHF.

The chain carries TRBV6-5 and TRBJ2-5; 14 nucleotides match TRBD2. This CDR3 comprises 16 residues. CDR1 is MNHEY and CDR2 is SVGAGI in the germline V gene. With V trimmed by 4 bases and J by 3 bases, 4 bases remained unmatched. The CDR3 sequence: CASSWGLAGAEETQYF. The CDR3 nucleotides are TGTGCCAGCAGTTGGGGACTAGCGGGAGCTGAAGAGACCCAGTACTTC.

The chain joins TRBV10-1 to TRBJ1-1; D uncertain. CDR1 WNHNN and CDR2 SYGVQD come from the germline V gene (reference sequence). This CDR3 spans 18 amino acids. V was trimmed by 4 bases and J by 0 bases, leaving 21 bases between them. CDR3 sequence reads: CASSGRGRVIGMNTEAFF. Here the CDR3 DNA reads TGCGCCAGCAGTGGACGAGGTAGGGTGATAGGTATGAACACTGAAGCTTTCTTT.

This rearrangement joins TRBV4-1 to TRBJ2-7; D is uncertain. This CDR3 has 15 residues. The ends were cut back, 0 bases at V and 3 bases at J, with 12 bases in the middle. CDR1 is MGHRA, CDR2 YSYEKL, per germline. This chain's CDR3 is CASSQDKAQRYEQYF. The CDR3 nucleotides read TGCGCCAGCAGCCAAGATAAGGCCCAGCGCTACGAGCAGTACTTC.

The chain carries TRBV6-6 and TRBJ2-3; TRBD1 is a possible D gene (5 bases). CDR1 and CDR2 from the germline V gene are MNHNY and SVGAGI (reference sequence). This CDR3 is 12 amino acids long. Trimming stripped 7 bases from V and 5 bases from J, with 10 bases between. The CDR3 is CASTLQGDTQYF. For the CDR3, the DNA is TGTGCCAGCACCCTCCAGGGAGATACGCAGTATTTT.